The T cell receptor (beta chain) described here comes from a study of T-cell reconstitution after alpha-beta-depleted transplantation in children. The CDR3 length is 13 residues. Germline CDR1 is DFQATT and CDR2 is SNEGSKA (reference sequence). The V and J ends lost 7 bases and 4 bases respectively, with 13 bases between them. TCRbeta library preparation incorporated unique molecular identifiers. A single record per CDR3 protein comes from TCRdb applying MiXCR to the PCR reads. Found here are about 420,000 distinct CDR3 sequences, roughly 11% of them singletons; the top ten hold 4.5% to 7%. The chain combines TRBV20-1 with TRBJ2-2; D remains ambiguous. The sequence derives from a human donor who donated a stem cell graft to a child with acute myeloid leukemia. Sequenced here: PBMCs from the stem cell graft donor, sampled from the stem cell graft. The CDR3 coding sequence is TGCAGTGTAAGGACCCGAGTCACCGGGGAGCTGTTTTTT. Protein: CSVRTRVTGELFF.